These 17 T cell receptor beta chains share one sample of origin, sequenced in a study of blood T cell repertoires in COVID-19. The assay was immunoSEQ multiplex PCR, and TCRdb's table has in-frame clones only and misses some. The repertoire holds roughly 100,000 clones, about 76% seen once, with around 19% in the top ten. The sequencing sample was made of peripheral blood. The receptor source for this set is a woman between 70 and 85 years old with acute or convalescent COVID-19.

The CDR3 DNA reads as TGTGCCACCCGGAGGTCTGGGGCCAACGTCCTGACTTTC. Residues: CATRRSGANVLTF. The chain is built from TRBV15 and TRBJ2-6; a weak D match, TRBD2 (5 bases). This CDR3 is 13 amino acids long. Germline V lookup: CDR1 LNHNV, CDR2 YYDKDF (reference sequence). Between the trimmed V and J ends, which lost 8 bases and 1 base, there was a span of 6 bases.

In its sample, this clone was seen once. This chain uses TRBV6-2 or TRBV6-3 with TRBJ2-5; 7 bases are a match to TRBD1. CDR1 and CDR2 (germline): MNHEY, SVGEGT. The trim removed 2 bases at V and 5 bases at J, leaving 8 bases unmatched. This CDR3 is built from 15 residues. CDR3 amino acids: CASSYVKQGKETQYF. The CDR3 coding sequence is TGTGCCAGCAGTTACGTCAAACAGGGGAAGGAGACCCAGTACTTC.

The chain uses TRBV10-3 and TRBJ2-7, with D perhaps TRBD2 (6 bases). V gave up 2 bases and J gave up 5 bases, with 16 bases separating them. The germline V gene has CDR1 ENHRY and CDR2 SYGVKD. The CDR3 consists of 15 residues. CDR3 sequence: CAISEPGGREHEQYF. CDR3 in DNA: TGTGCCATCAGTGAGCCGGGCGGCCGGGAGCACGAGCAGTACTTC.

V usage is TRBV30 and J usage is TRBJ1-1; D is ambiguous. The CDR3 extends over 12 amino acids. Trimming stripped 7 bases from V and 2 bases from J, with 11 bases between. Germline V lookup: CDR1 GTSNPN, CDR2 SVGIG (reference sequence). CDR3 DNA sequence: TGTGCCTCCATGGACTTCAACACTGAAGCTTTCTTT. This sequence encodes CASMDFNTEAFF.

This chain uses TRBV6-1 with TRBJ2-7; D remains unclear. The CDR3 has 12 residues. The germline gives CDR1 MNHNS, CDR2 SASEGT. The V end was cut by 6 bases, the J end by 0 bases, with 6 bases between. CDR3: CASSSDSYEQYF. The CDR3 nucleotides are TGTGCCAGCAGCAGCGACTCCTACGAGCAGTACTTC.

V gene TRBV20-1 combines with J gene TRBJ1-2; TRBD1 matches 7 bases. The junction had 3 bases not matched to a gene; V was cut back by 2 bases and J by 9 bases. CDR3 length equals 11 residues. CDR1 is DFQATT and CDR2 is SNEGSKA in the germline V gene (reference sequence). The CDR3 coding sequence is TGCAGTGCTAGATCGACAGGGAGCTACACCTTC. Translated, it gives CSARSTGSYTF.

The chain combines TRBV7-2 with TRBJ2-2; D gene uncertain. Germline V gene sequence: CDR1 SGHTA, CDR2 FQGNSA. Trimming took 2 bases from V and 4 from J, leaving 8 bases between them. The CDR3 is 14 residues long. The CDR3 reads CASSLRLFTGELFF. DNA for the CDR3: TGTGCCAGCAGCTTAAGACTTTTCACCGGGGAGCTGTTTTTT.

This clone was picked up one time. The rearrangement links TRBV5-1 to TRBJ2-7, with TRBD1 as a possible D gene (5 bases). The CDR3 runs 14 residues. The germline gives CDR1 SGHRS, CDR2 YFSETQ. V shed 2 bases and J shed 2 bases, with 11 bases lying between them. Here the CDR3 reads CASSFYGQTYEQYF. CDR3 bases: TGCGCCAGCAGCTTCTACGGACAAACCTACGAGCAGTACTTC.

The chain links TRBV5-1 to TRBJ2-5; D uncertain. The CDR3 length is 14 residues. Deletions cut 4 bases from V and 1 base from J, with 11 bases between. From germline, CDR1 is SGHRS and CDR2 YFSETQ. The CDR3 region is CASSTIEPQETQYF. For the CDR3, the DNA is TGCGCCAGCAGCACTATCGAGCCCCAAGAGACCCAGTACTTC.

J is TRBJ1-4 and V is TRBV18; 7 bases fit TRBD1. The CDR3 covers 17 residues. Trimming took 3 bases from V and 8 from J; bases not matched to a gene: 15. The germline CDR1 and CDR2 sequences are KGHSH and LQKENI. CDR3 residues: CASSPPWERQGGEKLFF. The CDR3 bases are TGTGCCAGCTCACCCCCGTGGGAGCGACAGGGCGGAGAAAAACTGTTTTTT.

The CDR3 DNA reads TGTGCCAACAGCCTAGGGGCCACTGAAGCTTTCTTT. Amino acid sequence: CANSLGATEAFF. The chain is built from TRBV12-3 or TRBV12-4 and TRBJ1-1; possible D gene TRBD1, 5 bases. The V end was cut by 10 bases, the J end by 4 bases, with 13 bases between. The CDR3 totals 12 residues.

The V gene is TRBV24-1, the J gene TRBJ1-2; unclear D gene. From germline, CDR1 is KGHDR and CDR2 SFDVKD. Trimming removed 5 bases at V and 5 bases at J, with 17 bases between. The CDR3 has 15 amino acids. CDR3 in DNA: TGTGCCACCAGTGCCCCGACCCTCCTAGGTTATGGCTACACCTTC. Its protein is CATSAPTLLGYGYTF.

The chain has TRBV7-2 and TRBJ2-3; perhaps TRBD2 as D (7 bases). V lost 3 bases and J 5 bases, leaving 15 bases between the germline ends. CDR1 and CDR2 from the germline V gene are SGHTA and FQGNSA. This CDR3 has 15 amino acids. The CDR3 region is CASSFVGGRGDTQYF. The CDR3 DNA sequence: TGTGCCAGCAGCTTTGTCGGGGGGCGGGGAGATACGCAGTATTTT. Combining the CDR3 with reference TRBV7-2 and TRBJ2-3 gives the whole variable domain GAGVSQSPSNKVTEKGKDVELRCDPISGHTALYWYRQSLGQGLEFLIYFQGNSAPDKSGLPSDRFSAERTGGSVSTLTIQRTQQEDSAVYLCASSFVGGRGDTQYFGPGTRLTVL.

The chain combines TRBV11-2 with TRBJ1-6; D may be TRBD1 (5 bases). Germline CDR1 reads SGHAT; CDR2 reads FQNNGV. The V and J ends lost 0 bases and 0 bases respectively, with 18 bases between them. This CDR3 region has 20 residues. The CDR3, as DNA: TGTGCCAGCAGCTTAGATCAGTTCGCGGGACGTAGCTCCTATAATTCACCCCTCCACTTT. The encoded protein is CASSLDQFAGRSSYNSPLHF.

J is TRBJ1-2 and V is TRBV5-1; TRBD1 matches 9 bases. Germline assignment: CDR1 SGHRS and CDR2 YFSETQ. The CDR3 runs to 14 residues. V gave up 4 bases and J gave up 6 bases; unmatched junction bases: 7. This CDR3 reads CASSDGTGMDGYTF. The DNA for the CDR3 is TGCGCCAGCAGCGACGGGACAGGGATGGATGGCTACACCTTC. The full variable domain, completed using reference TRBV5-1 and TRBJ1-2, is KAGVTQTPRYLIKTRGQQVTLSCSPISGHRSVSWYQQTPGQGLQFLFEYFSETQRNKGNFPGRFSGRQFSNSRSEMNVSTLELGDSALYLCASSDGTGMDGYTFGSGTRLTVV.

V gene TRBV5-1 combines with J gene TRBJ2-5; possibly TRBD1 for D (6 bases). V was clipped by 2 bases and J by 3 bases, with 8 bases between them. This CDR3 comprises 13 residues. Germline CDR1 is SGHRS and CDR2 is YFSETQ. CDR3 sequence reads: CASSLQGKETQYF. CDR3 DNA sequence: TGCGCCAGCAGCTTACAGGGAAAAGAGACCCAGTACTTC.

The CDR3 here is CASSLEGGPLDTQYF. The CDR3 DNA sequence: TGCGCCAGCAGCTTGGAGGGGGGGCCGTTAGATACGCAGTATTTT. The V call is TRBV5-1, the J call TRBJ2-3; a possible D gene is TRBD2 (7 bases). The germline CDR1 and CDR2 sequences are SGHRS and YFSETQ. This CDR3 has 15 residues. Trimming removed 0 bases at V and 5 bases at J, with 13 bases between.